These 10 T cell receptor beta chains came from one sample sequenced in a study of blood T cell repertoires in COVID-19 (dated by TCRdb to 2019 to 2021). The library was obtained by the immunoSEQ multiplex PCR assay. Entries here come from immuneACCESS through TCRdb and include only in-frame sequences with V and J called. Some clones fail to appear in such tables; in the studies checked, an unresolved V gene covers under half of the shortfall, and the cause of the remainder is unknown. The sample table shows over 85,000 clones, and 60% to 80% are seen once. The biggest ten clones account for 15% to 20% of the sample. The sample consisted of peripheral blood. All receptors come from a woman over 75 with active or convalescent COVID-19.

The chain employs TRBV7-9 and TRBJ2-7, with TRBD2 matching over 9 bases. In germline, CDR1 is SEHNR, CDR2 FQNEAQ (reference sequence). V lost 5 bases, J lost 5 bases, and 22 bases stayed unmatched. This CDR3 region has 19 residues. CDR3 nucleotide sequence: TGTGCCAGCAGCGTCGTTCAGGGGATGACTAGCGGCTGGGGAAACGAGCAGTACTTC. This translates into CASSVVQGMTSGWGNEQYF.

V usage is TRBV11-2 and J usage is TRBJ1-5; D ambiguous. CDR3 size: 15 residues. V gave up 1 base and J gave up 5 bases, with 12 bases separating them. Per germline, CDR1 SGHAT and CDR2 FQNNGV. The chain's CDR3 is CASSLGYRQDQPQHF. CDR3 DNA: TGTGCCAGCAGCTTAGGATATCGGCAGGATCAGCCCCAGCATTTT.

The chain carries TRBV7-9 and TRBJ1-2, with D possibly matching TRBD1 (6 bases). Trimming removed 5 bases at V and 7 bases at J, with 11 bases between. CDR1 and CDR2 from the germline V gene are SEHNR and FQNEAQ (reference sequence). This CDR3 has 12 amino acids. CDR3 in DNA: TGTGCCAGCAGCCAGGGGACGGGTGGCTACACCTTC. It is translated as CASSQGTGGYTF. Variable domain in full (rest from reference TRBV7-9 and TRBJ1-2): DTGVSQNPRHKITKRGQNVTFRCDPISEHNRLYWYRQTLGQGPEFLTYFQNEAQLEKSRLLSDRFSAERPKGSFSTLEIQRTEQGDSAMYLCASSQGTGGYTFGSGTRLTVV.

The rearrangement joins TRBV27 to TRBJ2-1, with 7 bases lining up with TRBD2. This CDR3 is 15 amino acids long. Unmatched junction bases numbered 3, after V lost 3 bases and J lost 1 base. Germline lookup yields CDR1 MNHEY and CDR2 SMNVEV (reference sequence). The CDR3 loop is CASSLLAASYNEQFF. The CDR3 DNA reads TGTGCCAGCAGTTTGCTAGCGGCGTCCTACAATGAGCAGTTCTTC.

This clone came up once. The V gene is TRBV3-1 (or the pseudogene TRBV3-2), the J gene TRBJ2-7; D is perhaps TRBD2 (6 bases). Per the germline V gene, CDR1 is LGHDT and CDR2 is YNNKEL (reference sequence). V gave up 0 bases and J gave up 3 bases, with 9 bases separating them. The length of the CDR3 is 14 residues. The DNA of the CDR3 is TGTGCCAGCAGCCAAGATGCGGGGTACTACGAGCAGTACTTC. This codes for CASSQDAGYYEQYF.

This clone was seen a few times. The V call is TRBV9, the J call TRBJ2-3, with D possibly TRBD1 on 6 matching bases. Trimming pared 4 bases from V and 4 bases from J, leaving 16 bases between. Germline assignment: CDR1 SGDLS and CDR2 YYNGEE. This CDR3 has 15 amino acids. Written as DNA, the CDR3 is TGTGCCAGCAGCCCACGCCCCACAGGGTCAGATACGCAGTATTTT. Its protein product is CASSPRPTGSDTQYF. Combining the CDR3 with reference TRBV9 and TRBJ2-3 gives the whole variable domain DSGVTQTPKHLITATGQRVTLRCSPRSGDLSVYWYQQSLDQGLQFLIQYYNGEERAKGNILERFSAQQFPDLHSELNLSSLELGDSALYFCASSPRPTGSDTQYFGPGTRLTVL.

The chain couples TRBV2 to TRBJ1-2; no definite D call. The CDR3 is 14 residues long. Trimming stripped 3 bases from V and 4 bases from J, with 12 bases between. In germline, CDR1 is SNHLY, CDR2 FYNNEI. The CDR3 region is CASSDGAGIYGYTF. DNA of the CDR3: TGTGCCAGCAGTGATGGTGCGGGAATCTATGGCTACACCTTC. Full variable domain (missing parts from reference TRBV2 and TRBJ1-2): EPEVTQTPSHQVTQMGQEVILRCVPISNHLYFYWYRQILGQKVEFLVSFYNNEISEKSEIFDDQFSVERPDGSNFTLKIRSTKLEDSAMYFCASSDGAGIYGYTFGSGTRLTVV.

There are a few counts of this clone. The chain combines TRBV2 with TRBJ1-1; D gene uncertain. CDR1 is SNHLY, CDR2 FYNNEI, per germline. Trimming left V 8 bases short and J 1 base short, with 11 bases between. The CDR3 is 13 residues long. CDR3 in amino acids: CASGATRNTEAFF. In DNA form, the CDR3 reads TGTGCCAGCGGAGCAACAAGGAACACTGAAGCTTTCTTT.

The chain carries TRBV18 and TRBJ2-1, with a tentative D call TRBD1 (5 bases). The CDR3 sequence is 13 residues long. Germline V gene lookup returns CDR1 KGHSH and CDR2 LQKENI. Trimming cost V 2 bases and J 9 bases, with 11 bases left between them. CDR3 sequence reads: CASSPWQGGEQFF. CDR3 in DNA: TGTGCCAGCTCACCATGGCAGGGTGGTGAGCAGTTCTTC.

The V call is TRBV2, the J call TRBJ2-1, with 14 bases that match TRBD2. Germline CDR1 reads SNHLY; CDR2 reads FYNNEI. This CDR3 is built from 15 residues. Trimming removed 10 bases from V and 0 bases from J; junction bases left unmatched: 2. The CDR3 DNA reads as TGTGCCAAGGGGACTAGCGGGAGCTCCTACAATGAGCAGTTCTTC. Translating gives CAKGTSGSSYNEQFF. The variable domain in full, completed from reference TRBV2 and TRBJ2-1, reads EPEVTQTPSHQVTQMGQEVILRCVPISNHLYFYWYRQILGQKVEFLVSFYNNEISEKSEIFDDQFSVERPDGSNFTLKIRSTKLEDSAMYFCAKGTSGSSYNEQFFGPGTRLTVL.